This record covers a single T cell receptor (beta chain). CDR3 length equals 12 residues. CDR1 is SNHLY and CDR2 is FYNNEI in the germline V gene. V was cut by 1 base and J by 11 bases, with 10 bases left in between. This entry comes from a study of T cells in Graves' hyperthyroidism and ophthalmopathy. RNA transcripts gave rise to amplified TCR beta CDR3 regions. Using the HTBI primer set, a first-round RT-PCR was run on the TCR CDR3. TCRdb re-analysed the multiplex PCR reads in MiXCR, keeping a single row per CDR3 protein. The profile shows a few hundred thousand distinct CDR3 sequences, around 16% of them singletons.

The chain recombines TRBV2 with TRBJ2-3, with D uncertain. Specimen: blood. The sequence was collected from a woman in her 50s with Graves' hyperthyroidism. In nucleotides, the CDR3 is TGTGCCAGCAGTGAAGAGGCCAGTTTGCAGTATTTT. Translated: CASSEEASLQYF. Full variable domain (rest looked up from reference TRBV2 and TRBJ2-3): EPEVTQTPSHQVTQMGQEVILRCVPISNHLYFYWYRQILGQKVEFLVSFYNNEISEKSEIFDDQFSVERPDGSNFTLKIRSTKLEDSAMYFCASSEEASLQYFGPGTRLTVL.